A selection of T cell receptor beta chains follows, all from one sample in a study of T cell responses to AZD1222 COVID-19 vaccine. Repertoires were generated with immunoSEQ multiplex PCR, while TCRdb's copy carries only in-frame clones and drops some. The sample carries 120,000 to 150,000 clones, approximately 89% recorded once. This specimen was peripheral blood, taken on day 0 of AZD1222 vaccination. The receptors stem from an adult in good health. Each CDR3 is given with its conserved first and last residue. D genes are given only for firm matches. Clone size is not always given. Where it is, it says once, few, many or a class for expanded clones.

J,size,V,D,CDR3,DNA
TRBJ1-5,.,TRBV7-9,.,CASSRDSPLSNQPQHF,TGTGCCAGCAGCCGTGACAGTCCACTTAGCAATCAGCCCCAGCATTTT
TRBJ1-1,many,TRBV4-2,.,CASSQEGYENTEAFF,TGTGCCAGCAGCCAAGAAGGCTACGAGAACACTGAAGCTTTCTTT
TRBJ2-7,.,TRBV18,TRBD2,CASSVTGGTHEQYF,TGTGCCAGCTCAGTAACGGGGGGTACCCACGAGCAGTACTTC
TRBJ1-5,.,TRBV21-1,.,CASIFGEPQHF,TGTGCCAGCATCTTCGGGGAGCCCCAGCATTTT
TRBJ1-1,.,TRBV19,.,CASRAGAYTEAFF,TGTGCCAGTAGGGCCGGGGCCTACACTGAAGCTTTCTTT
TRBJ1-6,.,TRBV5-4,.,CASSLTRERGDSPLHF,TGTGCCAGCAGCTTGACCAGGGAACGGGGCGATTCACCCCTCCACTTT
TRBJ2-7,.,TRBV5-1,.,CASRPQSSYEQYF,TGCGCCAGCAGACCGCAGAGCTCCTACGAGCAGTACTTC
TRBJ1-2,.,TRBV27,.,CASSFDGTSNGYTF,TGTGCCAGCAGCTTCGACGGGACCAGTAATGGCTACACCTTC
TRBJ1-3,.,TRBV28,TRBD1,CASSLPGTGRSGNTIYF,TGTGCCAGCAGTCTCCCCGGGACAGGCCGCTCTGGAAACACCATATATTTT
TRBJ1-2,once,TRBV5-4,.,CASSLTGDYGYTF,TGTGCCAGCAGTTTGACAGGAGACTATGGCTACACCTTC
TRBJ1-4,.,TRBV2,.,CASSERQGGVNEKLFF,TGTGCCAGCAGTGAACGGCAGGGCGGGGTTAATGAAAAACTGTTTTTT
TRBJ2-7,.,TRBV28,.,CASSILTRYEQYF,TGTGCCAGCAGTATCCTGACTCGGTACGAGCAGTACTTC
TRBJ2-2,.,TRBV28,TRBD1,CASKPPQQGWTGELFF,TGTGCCAGCAAACCCCCCCAACAGGGGTGGACCGGGGAGCTGTTTTTT
TRBJ2-7,.,TRBV4-1,.,CASSQQGSSYEQYF,TGCGCCAGCAGCCAGCAGGGCAGCTCCTACGAGCAGTACTTC
TRBJ1-3,.,TRBV3-1/TRBV3-2,.,CASSQDGGGSRNTIYF,TGTGCCAGCAGCCAAGATGGGGGGGGATCCCGAAACACCATATATTTT
TRBJ2-1,.,TRBV9,.,CASSVAGTTNEQFF,TGTGCCAGCAGCGTAGCCGGGACGACAAATGAGCAGTTCTTC
TRBJ2-3,.,TRBV6-5,TRBD2,CASNLAGGATDTQYF,TGTGCCAGCAATTTAGCGGGGGGGGCTACAGATACGCAGTATTTT
TRBJ1-4,.,TRBV5-1,.,CASSLEGTINEKLFF,TGCGCCAGCAGCTTGGAAGGGACAATTAATGAAAAACTGTTTTTT
TRBJ2-2,.,TRBV6-2/TRBV6-3,TRBD2,CASSNGGGTGELFF,TGTGCCAGCAGTAATGGCGGGGGCACCGGGGAGCTGTTTTTT
TRBJ2-1,few,TRBV7-3,.,CASSLGLTETNEQFF,TGTGCCAGCAGCTTAGGGCTGACTGAGACTAATGAGCAGTTCTTC
TRBJ1-2,.,TRBV19,.,CASSLRRDYTF,TGTGCCAGTAGTTTACGACGGGACTACACCTTC
TRBJ1-4,once,TRBV6-5,TRBD1,CASSYSQGNEKLFF,TGTGCCAGCAGTTATTCACAGGGGAATGAAAAACTGTTTTTT
TRBJ1-6,.,TRBV19,TRBD1,CASSLRQGPGYNSPLHF,TGTGCCAGTAGTCTCCGACAGGGGCCAGGCTATAATTCACCCCTCCACTTT
TRBJ2-2,.,TRBV5-1,.,CASKGGDTPSGELFF,TGCGCCAGCAAAGGAGGGGACACCCCCTCCGGGGAGCTGTTTTTT
TRBJ2-1,.,TRBV6-1,TRBD2,CASSEVIGTSVIGEQFF,TGTGCCAGCAGTGAGGTAATAGGGACTAGTGTTATCGGTGAGCAGTTCTTC
TRBJ2-7,few,TRBV27,.,CASSLSVVGGQYF,TGTGCCAGCAGTTTATCAGTCGTCGGAGGGCAGTACTTC
TRBJ2-3,.,TRBV6-6,.,CASSLTMDTQYF,TGTGCCAGCAGTTTAACAATGGATACGCAGTATTTT
TRBJ2-7,few,TRBV28,.,CASRRDVREQYF,TGTGCCAGCAGGCGGGACGTTCGCGAGCAGTACTTC
TRBJ2-7,.,TRBV3-1/TRBV3-2,TRBD1,CASSQFWDRAKNEQYF,TGTGCCAGCAGCCAATTCTGGGACAGGGCAAAGAACGAGCAGTACTTC
TRBJ2-1,once,TRBV5-1,.,CASSLGGLGNNEQFF,TGCGCCAGCAGCTTGGGGGGCCTTGGAAACAATGAGCAGTTCTTC
TRBJ1-1,.,TRBV18,.,CASSPSAPAGEAFF,TGTGCCAGCTCCCCCTCAGCCCCGGCAGGGGAAGCTTTCTTT
TRBJ2-1,.,TRBV27,TRBD2,CASSSGLENEQFF,TGTGCTAGTAGTAGCGGGTTGGAGAATGAGCAGTTCTTC
TRBJ1-1,few,TRBV5-1,.,CASTTRGNTEAFF,TGCGCCAGCACCACGAGGGGGAACACTGAAGCTTTCTTT
TRBJ1-1,.,TRBV28,TRBD1,CASSLGQGDTEAFF,TGTGCCAGCAGTTTGGGACAGGGGGACACTGAAGCTTTCTTT
TRBJ1-1,.,TRBV9,.,CASSARLNTEAFF,TGTGCCAGCAGCGCCCGGTTGAACACTGAAGCTTTCTTT
TRBJ2-2,.,TRBV11-2,.,CASSSSALGTGELFF,TGTGCCAGCAGCTCCTCGGCCCTTGGGACCGGGGAGCTGTTTTTT
TRBJ2-1,.,TRBV19,TRBD1,CASLPRTGDYNEQFF,TGTGCCAGCCTTCCTCGGACAGGGGACTACAATGAGCAGTTCTTC
TRBJ1-2,.,TRBV6-6,.,CASSYKDGYTF,TGTGCCAGCAGTTACAAGGATGGCTACACCTTC
TRBJ2-7,.,TRBV7-9,TRBD1,CASSRDRGPYEQYF,TGTGCCAGCAGCCGGGACAGGGGGCCTTACGAGCAGTACTTC
TRBJ1-5,.,TRBV6-5,.,CASSLFSNQPQHF,TGTGCCAGCAGCCTCTTTAGCAATCAGCCCCAGCATTTT
TRBJ1-1,.,TRBV7-2,.,CASSSSKSGAFF,TGTGCCAGCAGCTCATCGAAGAGTGGGGCTTTCTTT
TRBJ2-7,.,TRBV7-3,.,CASSPEGGFQAYEQYF,TGTGCCAGCAGTCCAGAGGGGGGGTTCCAGGCCTACGAGCAGTACTTC
TRBJ2-1,.,TRBV6-4,TRBD2,CASSKRAGARSSYNEQFF,TGTGCCAGCAGTAAGCGAGCGGGGGCCCGGAGCTCCTACAATGAGCAGTTCTTC
TRBJ2-5,.,TRBV2,.,CASSSLGGRGTQYF,TGTGCCAGCAGTTCCCTCGGGGGGCGTGGGACCCAGTACTTC
TRBJ2-5,.,TRBV5-6,TRBD1,CASSWLSTGSKETQYF,TGTGCCAGCAGCTGGCTCTCGACAGGGAGTAAAGAGACCCAGTACTTC
TRBJ2-7,.,TRBV18,.,CASSPPYGGGEQYF,TGTGCCAGCTCACCACCGTATGGGGGAGGCGAGCAGTACTTC
TRBJ1-1,.,TRBV5-1,.,CASSLGETGEAFF,TGCGCCAGCAGCTTGGGGGAAACAGGGGAAGCTTTCTTT
TRBJ2-3,.,TRBV19,TRBD2,CATGGVAGGTDTQYF,TGTGCCACCGGTGGGGTTGCGGGGGGCACAGATACGCAGTATTTT
TRBJ2-5,.,TRBV9,TRBD2,CASSPWRGLAVETQYF,TGTGCCAGCAGCCCATGGAGGGGACTAGCCGTAGAGACCCAGTACTTC
TRBJ1-5,.,TRBV12-3/TRBV12-4,.,CASSLREDQPQHF,TGTGCCAGCAGTTTACGGGAAGATCAGCCCCAGCATTTT
TRBJ2-4,.,TRBV2,.,CASSEQEGNKNIQYF,TGTGCCAGCAGTGAACAGGAAGGGAATAAAAACATTCAGTACTTC
TRBJ1-1,.,TRBV14,TRBD1,CASSLRTGHTEAFF,TGTGCCAGCAGCCTCCGGACAGGGCACACTGAAGCTTTCTTT
TRBJ1-1,.,TRBV7-2,.,CASSLLTEAFF,TGTGCCAGCAGCTTACTAACTGAAGCTTTCTTT
TRBJ2-6,.,TRBV4-3,TRBD1,CASSQVGQGVGGANVLTF,TGCGCCAGCAGCCAAGTTGGACAGGGTGTAGGTGGGGCCAACGTCCTGACTTTC
TRBJ1-2,.,TRBV14,TRBD1,CASSMTGNYGYTF,TGTGCCAGCAGCATGACAGGGAACTATGGCTACACCTTC